The present T cell receptor (beta chain) was sequenced within a study of CD8 T cells in ankylosing spondylitis. TCRdb passed the 5' RACE reads through MiXCR, listing each CDR3 protein once. In the table there are under 250,000 distinct CDR3 sequences, over 30% of which are singletons. This clonotype was detected only a few times. Germline V gives CDR1 SGHVS, CDR2 FQNEAQ. Trimming removed 1 base from V and 0 bases from J, with 10 bases in between. This CDR3 is built from 15 residues. This sequence joins TRBV7-8 and TRBJ2-7; no definite D call. This TCR derives from a male donor with ankylosing spondylitis or in good health (not recorded which). Sequenced sample: blood, either unsorted or a sorted T cell fraction (not recorded which). In DNA form, the CDR3 reads TGTGCCAGCAGCTTAGGGGTCGCGCTCTCCTACGAGCAGTACTTC. It translates to CASSLGVALSYEQYF. The variable domain in full, completed from reference TRBV7-8 and TRBJ2-7, reads GAGVSQSPRYKVAKRGQDVALRCDPISGHVSLFWYQQALGQGPEFLTYFQNEAQLDKSGLPSDRFFAERPEGSVSTLKIQRTQQEDSAVYLCASSLGVALSYEQYFGPGTRLTVT.